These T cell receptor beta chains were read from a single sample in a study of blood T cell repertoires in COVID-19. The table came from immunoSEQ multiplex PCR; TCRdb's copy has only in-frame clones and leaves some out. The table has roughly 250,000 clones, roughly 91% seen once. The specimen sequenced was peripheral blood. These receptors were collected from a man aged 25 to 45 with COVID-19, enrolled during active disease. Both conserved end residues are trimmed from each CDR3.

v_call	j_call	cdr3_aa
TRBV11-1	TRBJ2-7	ASSSQGNPSSEQY
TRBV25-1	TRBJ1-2	ASDLGGLGGYT
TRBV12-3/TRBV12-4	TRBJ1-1	ASTPGGNTEAF
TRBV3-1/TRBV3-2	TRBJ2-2	ASRPPAGPGELF
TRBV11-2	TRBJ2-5	ASSSLQGKETQY
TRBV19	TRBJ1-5	ASKSRDRGLRNQPQH
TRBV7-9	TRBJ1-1	ASSLLPGGEAF
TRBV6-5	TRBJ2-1	ASRGTSVLAEQF
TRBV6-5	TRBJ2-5	ASMGTQGETQY
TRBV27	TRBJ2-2	ASSLSGEGTGELF
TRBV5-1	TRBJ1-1	ASSQGWGEWTEAF
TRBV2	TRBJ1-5	ASKGLDQPQH
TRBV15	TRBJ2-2	ATSREALAANTGELF
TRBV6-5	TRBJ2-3	ASRTLQGVADTQY
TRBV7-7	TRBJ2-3	ASSPVGGGNTDTQY
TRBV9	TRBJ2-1	ASSSPESGGLAHEQF
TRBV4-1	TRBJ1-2	ASSQVTGDRSYGYT
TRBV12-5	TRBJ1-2	ASGMDRSYT
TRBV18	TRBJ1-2	ASSPPGGDYGYT
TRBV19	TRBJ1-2	ASSIHHQQGANYGYT
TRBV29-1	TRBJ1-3	SVGTGTGNTIY
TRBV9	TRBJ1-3	ASSVVGGSAGGNTIY
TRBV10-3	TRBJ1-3	AIRAATGVPENTIY
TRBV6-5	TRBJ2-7	ASSSPGTAYEQY
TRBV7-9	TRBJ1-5	ASSLEMGQGALSQPQH
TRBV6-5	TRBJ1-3	ASSKDGSSGNTIY
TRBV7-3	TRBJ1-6	ASSLGLSGNSPLH
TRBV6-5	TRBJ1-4	ASTINRAPNEKLF
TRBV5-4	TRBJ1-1	ASSRTEGGAEAF
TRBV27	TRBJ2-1	ASSLRRGKADNEQF
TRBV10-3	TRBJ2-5	AISERAGGTETQY
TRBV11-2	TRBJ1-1	ASIPMNRMNTEAF
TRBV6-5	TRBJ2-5	ASRGSPSLETQY